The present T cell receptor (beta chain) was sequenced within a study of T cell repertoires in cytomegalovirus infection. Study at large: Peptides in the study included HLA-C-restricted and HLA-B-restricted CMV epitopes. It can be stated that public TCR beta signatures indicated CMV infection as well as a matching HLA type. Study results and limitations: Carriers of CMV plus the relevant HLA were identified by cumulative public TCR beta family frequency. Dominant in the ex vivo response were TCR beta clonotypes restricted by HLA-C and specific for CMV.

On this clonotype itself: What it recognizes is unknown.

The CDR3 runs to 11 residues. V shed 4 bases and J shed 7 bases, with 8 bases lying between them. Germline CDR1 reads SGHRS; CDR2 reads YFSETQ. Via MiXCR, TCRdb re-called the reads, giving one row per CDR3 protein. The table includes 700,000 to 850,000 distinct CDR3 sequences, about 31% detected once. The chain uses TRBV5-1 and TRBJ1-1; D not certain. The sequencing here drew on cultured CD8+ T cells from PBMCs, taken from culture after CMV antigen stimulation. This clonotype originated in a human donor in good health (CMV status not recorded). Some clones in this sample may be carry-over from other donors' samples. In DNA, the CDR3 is TGCGCCAGCAGCAAAGACAATGAAGCTTTCTTT. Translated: CASSKDNEAFF.